This TCR beta chain originates from a study of graft-versus-host responses after intestinal transplantation. Background on the study: Recipients uniformly received anti-thymocyte globulin induction, followed by tacrolimus and steroids for approximately 3 years.

Sequenced by immunoSEQ multiplex PCR; TCRdb stores in-frame clones only, minus some. The sample has about 86,000 clones, 88% seen once. General observations from the study: GvH clones occurred in recipient marrow; some first appeared in ileum or blood. Patients with graft-donor T cell macrochimerism had high graft-versus-host to host-versus-graft clonal ratios in allografts.

About this clone itself: Its antigen remains unknown.

Germline lookup yields CDR1 SGHRS and CDR2 YFSETQ. CDR3 length equals 15 residues. After removal of 3 bases from V and 4 bases from J, the junction contained 8 bases not matched to a gene. The TCR sequence derives from a human donor who was the organ donor for an intestinal transplant. This sample comprised unstimulated CD4+ T cells sorted from spleen or lymph node cells, obtained before transplant. The chain employs TRBV5-1 and TRBJ2-5, with TRBD2 identical over 8 bases. The CDR3: CASSWGSGLAETQYF. The CDR3, as DNA: TGCGCCAGCAGCTGGGGAAGTGGACTAGCAGAGACCCAGTACTTC.